This TCR beta chain was found in a study of beta chain bispecific antibodies for T cell cancers. Clonotype quantities came from unique molecular identifier barcode counts. Via MiXCR, TCRdb re-called the 5' RACE reads, giving one row per CDR3 protein. This table holds more than 15,000 distinct CDR3 sequences, 2% to 2.5% found once. Overall study results and limits: The leukemia cells, rather than normal T cells, gave most of the targeted TRBV signal.

Blood mononuclear cells were expanded for two to three days using either OKT3 anti-CD3 antibody or CD3/CD28 beads. Expanded T cells grew in IL-2 (approximately 100 IU/ml) plus IL-7 (approximately 5 ng/ml). This clonotype was recorded at least ten times. The antigen is unknown. The sequence was obtained from a human donor in good health. Some clones in this sample may be carry-over from other donors' samples. The sample taken for sequencing was healthy donor T cells cultured with leukemia cells.

CDR3 DNA: TGCAGCGTGGGAAACAATCAGCCCCAGCATTTT. Encoded protein: CSVGNNQPQHF. The V call is TRBV29-1, the J call TRBJ1-5, with no clear D. This CDR3 is 11 amino acids long. The V end lost 6 bases, the J end lost 3 bases, and 6 bases lay between the germline ends. Germline V gene lookup returns CDR1 SQVTM and CDR2 ANQGSEA.